Below, one T cell receptor beta chain is given with its context. Preparing the TCRbeta library involved the use of unique molecular identifiers. In TCRdb, the PCR reads were re-called with MiXCR into one record per CDR3 protein. The data contain around 670,000 distinct CDR3 sequences, about an eighth of them singletons. The data derive from a study of T-cell reconstitution after alpha-beta-depleted transplantation in children. This sequence originates from a girl aged 2 to 10 with congenital amegakaryocytic thrombocytopenia, due to receive a stem cell transplant. The source was PBMCs, collected before TCRalphabeta/CD19-depleted stem cell transplant.

The CDR3 is CASSMTGSRGTGELFF. The CDR3 region has the DNA TGCGCCAGTTCGATGACGGGCTCGCGCGGCACCGGGGAGCTGTTTTTT. The genes are TRBV5-1 and TRBJ2-2; D is ambiguous. The CDR3 is 16 amino acids. V lost 8 bases and J 4 bases, leaving 21 bases between the germline ends. The germline gives CDR1 SGHRS, CDR2 YFSETQ.